The present T cell receptor (beta chain) was sequenced within a study of blood T cell repertoires in COVID-19. Study in general: Spain, Italy and the United States supplied samples that represented acute and convalescent COVID-19. From T cells, B-cell-depleted T cells, or PBMCs came the material, which was cDNA or gDNA.

The repertoire was sequenced with immunoSEQ multiplex PCR; TCRdb's copy has only in-frame clones and lacks some. The sample has 200,000 or so clones, approximately 84% seen once. CDR1 and CDR2 from the germline V gene are SGHRS and YFSETQ. With 4 bases clipped from V and 4 bases from J, the junction kept 7 bases outside the gene matches. The CDR3 consists of 16 residues. Sequenced: peripheral blood. The chain combines TRBV5-1 with TRBJ2-2; 10 bases line up with TRBD2. This TCR was sampled from a man aged 45 to 65 who had recovered from COVID-19. The CDR3 reads CASSLIAGGGTGELFF. CDR3 nucleotide sequence: TGCGCCAGCAGCCTAATAGCGGGAGGTGGCACCGGGGAGCTGTTTTTT.